This T cell receptor (beta chain) is from a study of CD4 and CD8 cells across lung adenocarcinoma regions. The CDR3 covers 19 residues. Trimming removed 3 bases from V and 5 bases from J; junction bases left unmatched: 17. Germline-derived CDR1 and CDR2 are SGHDN and FVKESK. TCRdb reprocessed the PCR reads via MiXCR and lists one record per CDR3 protein. The table lists 6,000 to 7,500 distinct CDR3 sequences, approximately 51% of them singletons. Sequenced sample: CD8+ T cells from the center of a lung tumor. The chain is built from TRBV14 and TRBJ2-1, with TRBD2 matching 9 bases. The receptor was isolated from a male donor with lung adenocarcinoma. The CD4 and CD8 labels of this study may be unreliable. This CDR3 reads CASSHFPGLASEDHNEQFF. The CDR3 region has the DNA TGTGCCAGCAGCCATTTTCCGGGACTAGCTTCCGAGGACCACAATGAGCAGTTCTTC.